A single sample gave rise to the 21 T cell receptor beta chains below, sequenced in a study of shared clonotypes between healthy human individuals. Libraries were prepared by immunoSEQ multiplex PCR; TCRdb keeps only in-frame clonotypes and omits some of them. The sample contains some 2,500,000 clones, 92% of which appear only once. The sequencing input was naive CD4+ T cells from PBMCs. The subset denotes: CD45RA+ positively selected. These receptors were collected from a man between 18 and 29 years old in good health. Some clones in this sample may be carry-over from other donors' samples.

The chain links TRBV19 to TRBJ1-2; D might be TRBD1 (5 bases). V gave up 3 bases and J gave up 8 bases, with 13 bases separating them. The germline V gene has CDR1 LNHDA and CDR2 SQIVND (reference sequence). The CDR3 is 13 residues long. The CDR3: CASSIGATGGYTF. The CDR3 DNA reads as TGTGCCAGTAGTATTGGGGCTACGGGAGGCTACACCTTC.

CDR3 nucleotides: TGTGCCAGCAGTGAATATACGGACACAGATACGCAGTATTTT. Encoded protein: CASSEYTDTDTQYF. The chain carries TRBV25-1 and TRBJ2-3; unclear D gene. The germline V gene has CDR1 MGHDK and CDR2 SYGVNS. Between the trimmed V and J ends, which lost 0 bases and 2 bases, there was a span of 6 bases. The CDR3 contains 14 residues. Full variable domain (missing parts from reference TRBV25-1 and TRBJ2-3): EADIYQTPRYLVIGTGKKITLECSQTMGHDKMYWYQQDPGMELHLIHYSYGVNSTEKGDLSSESTVSRIRTEHFPLTLESARPSHTSQYLCASSEYTDTDTQYFGPGTRLTVL.

This clone came up a few times. Additional DNA sequences in this sample encode the identical CDR3. The chain combines TRBV7-9 with TRBJ1-5, with a tentative D call TRBD1 (5 bases). The CDR3 consists of 13 residues. Trimming shortened V by 5 bases and J by 3 bases, and 8 bases separated the two germline ends. Germline V gene data show CDR1 as SEHNR and CDR2 as FQNEAQ (reference sequence). The CDR3 DNA sequence: TGTGCCAGCAGCACCGGGACCAATCAGCCCCAGCATTTT. Encoded protein: CASSTGTNQPQHF.

The sample holds one count of this clone. The same CDR3 also results from other DNA sequences found in this sample. This chain joins TRBV18 and TRBJ1-4; D not certain. V lost 3 bases and J 5 bases, leaving 4 bases between the germline ends. Germline V gives CDR1 KGHSH, CDR2 LQKENI. The CDR3 runs to 12 residues. CDR3 in DNA: TGTGCCAGCTCACCGAACAATGAAAAACTGTTTTTT. The encoded protein is CASSPNNEKLFF.

This chain uses TRBV7-9 with TRBJ2-5; D uncertain. This CDR3 region has 15 residues. V gave up 0 bases and J gave up 1 base, with 9 bases separating them. In germline, CDR1 is SEHNR, CDR2 FQNEAQ (reference sequence). CDR3 bases: TGTGCCAGCAGCTTAGCGGGAAGACCCCAAGAGACCCAGTACTTC. Its protein is CASSLAGRPQETQYF.

The V gene is TRBV28, the J gene TRBJ1-2; no definite D call. CDR1 MDHEN and CDR2 SYDVKM come from the germline V gene. Trimming took 2 bases from V and 4 from J, leaving 8 bases between them. The CDR3 totals 13 residues. The chain's CDR3 is CASSLASRYGYTF. The CDR3 region has the DNA TGTGCCAGCAGTTTAGCCAGCCGCTATGGCTACACCTTC.

V gene TRBV28 combines with J gene TRBJ1-1; 7 bases match TRBD1. Germline V gene sequence: CDR1 MDHEN, CDR2 SYDVKM. The trim removed 6 bases at V and 4 bases at J, leaving 2 bases unmatched. This CDR3 comprises 12 residues. CDR3 bases: TGTGCCAGCAGGTACAGGGGCACTGAAGCTTTCTTT. Residues: CASRYRGTEAFF.

This clone was detected only a few times. V is TRBV28 and J is TRBJ1-5; D uncertain. Germline assignment: CDR1 MDHEN and CDR2 SYDVKM. Deletions cut 7 bases from V and 1 base from J, with 2 bases between. The CDR3 runs to 11 residues. The CDR3: CASKSNQPQHF. CDR3 nucleotides: TGTGCCAGCAAAAGCAATCAGCCCCAGCATTTT.

The rearrangement links TRBV7-2 to TRBJ2-4; 10 bases match TRBD2. This CDR3 is 21 amino acids long. Germline V lookup: CDR1 SGHTA, CDR2 FQGNSA. With 0 bases clipped from V and 1 base from J, the junction kept 15 bases outside the gene matches. In DNA form, the CDR3 reads TGTGCCAGCAGCTTAGCCCCTGGGCTAGCGGGAGTAAGTGAGGCCAAAAACATTCAGTACTTC. It translates to CASSLAPGLAGVSEAKNIQYF.

The chain uses TRBV28 and TRBJ1-6, with D tentatively TRBD1 (5 bases). Trimming removed 5 bases at V and 11 bases at J, with 13 bases between. This CDR3 contains 13 residues. Per germline, CDR1 MDHEN and CDR2 SYDVKM. The CDR3 DNA is TGTGCCAGCAGTGCCGGTAGGGGTACACCCCTCCACTTT. This gives the protein CASSAGRGTPLHF. Drawing the rest from reference TRBV28 and TRBJ1-6, the complete variable domain is DVKVTQSSRYLVKRTGEKVFLECVQDMDHENMFWYRQDPGLGLRLIYFSYDVKMKEKGDIPEGYSVSREKKERFSLILESASTNQTSMYLCASSAGRGTPLHFGNGTRLTVT.

Turning to this clone: Other DNA sequences from this sample encode an identical CDR3 as well. This chain uses TRBV7-9 with TRBJ1-5; D possibly corresponds to TRBD1 (6 bases). CDR1 is SEHNR, CDR2 FQNEAQ, per germline (reference sequence). The CDR3 has 13 amino acids. V was shortened by 5 bases and J by 4 bases, with 9 bases between the two germline ends. The CDR3 DNA is TGTGCCAGCAGCCCAAGGGGGAATCAGCCCCAGCATTTT. Amino acids: CASSPRGNQPQHF.

In this sample, this clone turned up once. The chain combines TRBV28 with TRBJ1-5, with D unclear. Trimming took 6 bases from V and 3 from J, leaving 18 bases between them. Germline V gives CDR1 MDHEN, CDR2 SYDVKM. This CDR3 region has 16 residues. The CDR3 nucleotides read TGTGCCAGCAGCCCGTGGGCGGAGTCTTCCAATCAGCCCCAGCATTTT. Protein product: CASSPWAESSNQPQHF.

This sequence joins TRBV5-1 and TRBJ1-2; 11 bases are a match to TRBD1. Germline values: CDR1 SGHRS, CDR2 YFSETQ. The junction had 9 bases not matched to a gene; V was cut back by 3 bases and J by 8 bases. The CDR3 has 15 residues. The CDR3 DNA follows: TGCGCCAGCAGCTCCCGGACAGGGGGCCGGGAGGGCTACACCTTC. It yields the protein CASSSRTGGREGYTF.

The J gene is TRBJ2-5, the V gene TRBV15; D tentatively fits TRBD1 or TRBD2 (5 bases each). The V gene's germline CDR1 is LNHNV and CDR2 YYDKDF (reference sequence). The CDR3 is made up of 14 amino acids. V was shortened by 0 bases and J by 4 bases, with 9 bases between the two germline ends. CDR3 residues: CATSRDLGPETQYF. The CDR3 coding sequence is TGTGCCACCAGCAGAGATTTGGGACCAGAGACCCAGTACTTC. Variable domain in full (rest from reference TRBV15 and TRBJ2-5): DAMVIQNPRYQVTQFGKPVTLSCSQTLNHNVMYWYQQKSSQAPKLLFHYYDKDFNNEADTPDNFQSRRPNTSFCFLDIRSPGLGDTAMYLCATSRDLGPETQYFGPGTRLLVL.

The count of this clone is one. The chain links TRBV19 to TRBJ1-1; possible D gene TRBD1, 6 bases. V shed 2 bases and J shed 1 base, with 11 bases lying between them. Germline V gene lookup returns CDR1 LNHDA and CDR2 SQIVND (reference sequence). The CDR3 loop spans 15 amino acids. In DNA form, the CDR3 reads TGTGCCAGTAGTATACCAGGGGCGCCGAACACTGAAGCTTTCTTT. It encodes CASSIPGAPNTEAFF. The variable domain in full, with the rest retrieved from reference TRBV19 and TRBJ1-1, is DGGITQSPKYLFRKEGQNVTLSCEQNLNHDAMYWYRQDPGQGLRLIYYSQIVNDFQKGDIAEGYSVSREKKESFPLTVTSAQKNPTAFYLCASSIPGAPNTEAFFGQGTRLTVV.

This chain joins TRBV5-1 and TRBJ1-1; no clear D gene. This CDR3 spans 14 amino acids. V lost 4 bases, J lost 0 bases, and 10 bases lay in between. Germline V gives CDR1 SGHRS, CDR2 YFSETQ. The CDR3 spells CASSMGPMNTEAFF. CDR3 sequence (DNA): TGCGCCAGCAGCATGGGCCCAATGAACACTGAAGCTTTCTTT.

This chain links TRBV6-6 with TRBJ2-7; D not certain. The CDR3 length is 12 residues. V lost 11 bases, J lost 3 bases, and 14 bases lay in between. The germline gives CDR1 MNHNY, CDR2 SVGAGI (reference sequence). DNA of the CDR3: TGTGCCTGTACCAGAGAAGGCTACGAGCAGTACTTC. Its translation: CACTREGYEQYF.

The chain recombines TRBV21-1 with TRBJ2-5; TRBD2 was called by the table and not checked on the DNA. TRBV21-1 is deemed a pseudogene. This CDR3 spans 10 amino acids. The CDR3 spells CARRGETQYF. In nucleotides, the CDR3 is TGTGCCCGGCGGGGGGAGACCCAGTACTTC.

The chain joins TRBV7-2 to TRBJ2-1, with 9 bases that match TRBD2. V lost 4 bases, J lost 3 bases, and 1 base stayed unmatched. Germline CDR1 reads SGHTA; CDR2 reads FQGNSA. The CDR3 has 14 amino acids. CDR3 bases: TGTGCCAGCAGCTCTAGCGGGAACTACAATGAGCAGTTCTTC. It specifies CASSSSGNYNEQFF.

The chain is built from TRBV7-2 and TRBJ1-2; no firm D call. Deletions cut 2 bases from V and 7 bases from J, with 14 bases between. Per germline, CDR1 SGHTA and CDR2 FQGNSA. The CDR3 is made up of 14 amino acids. The CDR3 sequence is CASSLSGVRTGYTF. In DNA form, the CDR3 reads TGTGCCAGCAGCTTATCTGGGGTTCGTACTGGCTACACCTTC. Full variable domain (missing parts from reference TRBV7-2 and TRBJ1-2): GAGVSQSPSNKVTEKGKDVELRCDPISGHTALYWYRQSLGQGLEFLIYFQGNSAPDKSGLPSDRFSAERTGGSVSTLTIQRTQQEDSAVYLCASSLSGVRTGYTFGSGTRLTVV.

This clone was picked up a small number of times. Other DNA sequences of this sample code for an identical CDR3. The chain uses TRBV10-1 and TRBJ1-1; TRBD1 matches at 7 bases. This CDR3 spans 14 amino acids. Germline CDR1 WNHNN, CDR2 SYGVQD (reference sequence). With V trimmed by 3 bases and J by 1 base, 2 bases remained unmatched. The CDR3 coding sequence is TGCGCCAGCAGTGAAGGGACAGCGAACACTGAAGCTTTCTTT. Residues: CASSEGTANTEAFF.